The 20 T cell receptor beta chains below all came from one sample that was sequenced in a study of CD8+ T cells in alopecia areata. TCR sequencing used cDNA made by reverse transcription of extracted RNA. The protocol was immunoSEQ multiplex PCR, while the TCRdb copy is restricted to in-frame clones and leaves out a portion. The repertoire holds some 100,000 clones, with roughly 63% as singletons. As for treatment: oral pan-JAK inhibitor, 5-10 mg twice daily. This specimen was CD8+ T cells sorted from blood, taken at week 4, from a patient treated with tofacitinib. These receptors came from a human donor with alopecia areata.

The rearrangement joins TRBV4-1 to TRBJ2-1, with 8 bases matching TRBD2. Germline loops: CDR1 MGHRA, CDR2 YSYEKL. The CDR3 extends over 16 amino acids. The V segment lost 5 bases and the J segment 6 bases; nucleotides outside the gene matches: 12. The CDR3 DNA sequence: TGCGCCAGCAGCGACCTCAGCGGGGGCCTTTCCAATGAGCAGTTCTTC. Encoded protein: CASSDLSGGLSNEQFF.

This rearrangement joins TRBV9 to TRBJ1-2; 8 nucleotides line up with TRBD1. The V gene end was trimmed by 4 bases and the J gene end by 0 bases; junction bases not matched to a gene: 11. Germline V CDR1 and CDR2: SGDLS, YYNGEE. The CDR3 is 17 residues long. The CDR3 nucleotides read TGTGCCAGCAGCTTGCCGGGACAGGTTTCAGCTAACTATGGCTACACCTTC. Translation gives CASSLPGQVSANYGYTF.

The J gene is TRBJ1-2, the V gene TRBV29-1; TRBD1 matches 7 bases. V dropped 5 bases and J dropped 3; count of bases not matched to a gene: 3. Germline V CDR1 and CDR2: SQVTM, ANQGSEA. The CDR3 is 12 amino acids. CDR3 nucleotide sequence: TGCAGCGTTTCGACAGGGTACTATGGCTACACCTTC. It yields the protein CSVSTGYYGYTF.

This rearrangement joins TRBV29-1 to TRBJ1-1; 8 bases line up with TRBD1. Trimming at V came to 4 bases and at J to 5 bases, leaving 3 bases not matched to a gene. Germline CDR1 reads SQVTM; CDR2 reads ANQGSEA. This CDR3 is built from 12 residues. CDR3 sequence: CSVGTGMTEAFF. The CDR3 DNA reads TGCAGCGTTGGGACAGGGATGACTGAAGCTTTCTTT.

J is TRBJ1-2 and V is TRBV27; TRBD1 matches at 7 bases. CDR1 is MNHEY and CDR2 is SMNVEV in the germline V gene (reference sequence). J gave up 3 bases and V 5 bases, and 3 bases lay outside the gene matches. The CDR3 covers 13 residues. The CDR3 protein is CASSPQGDYGYTF. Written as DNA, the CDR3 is TGTGCCAGCAGTCCCCAGGGGGACTATGGCTACACCTTC.

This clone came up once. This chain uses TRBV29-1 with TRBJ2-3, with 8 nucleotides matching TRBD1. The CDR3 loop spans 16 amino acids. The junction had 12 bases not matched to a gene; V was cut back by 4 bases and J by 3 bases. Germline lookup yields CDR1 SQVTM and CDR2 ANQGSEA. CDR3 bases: TGCAGCGTTGGAGGCCTAAGGACAGGGCTGACAGATACGCAGTATTTT. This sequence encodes CSVGGLRTGLTDTQYF.

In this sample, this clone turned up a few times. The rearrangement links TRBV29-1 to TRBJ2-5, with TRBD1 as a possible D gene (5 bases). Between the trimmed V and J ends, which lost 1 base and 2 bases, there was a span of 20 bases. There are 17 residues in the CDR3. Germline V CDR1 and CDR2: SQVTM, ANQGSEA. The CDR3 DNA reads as TGCAGCGTTGAAGTTGTCCCAGGGCCCACAGGACAAGAGACCCAGTACTTC. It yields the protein CSVEVVPGPTGQETQYF.

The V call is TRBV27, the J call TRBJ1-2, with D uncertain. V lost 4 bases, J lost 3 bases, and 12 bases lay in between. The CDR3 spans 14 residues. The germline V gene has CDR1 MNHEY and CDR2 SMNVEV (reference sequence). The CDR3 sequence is CASSSTPADYGYTF. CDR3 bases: TGTGCCAGCAGTTCGACACCGGCAGACTATGGCTACACCTTC.

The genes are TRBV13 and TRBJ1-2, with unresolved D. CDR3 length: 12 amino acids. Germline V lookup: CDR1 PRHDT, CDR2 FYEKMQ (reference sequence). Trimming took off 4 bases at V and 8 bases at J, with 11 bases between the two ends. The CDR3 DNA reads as TGTGCCAGCAGCTCAGAGGAGAGGGGCTACACCTTC. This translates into CASSSEERGYTF.

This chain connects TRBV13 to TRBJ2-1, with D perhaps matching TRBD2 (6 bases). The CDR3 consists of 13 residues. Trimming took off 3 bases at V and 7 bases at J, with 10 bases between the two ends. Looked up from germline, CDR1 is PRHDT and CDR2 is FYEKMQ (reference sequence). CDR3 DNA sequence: TGTGCCAGCAGCTTTCGGGGGAGTAATGAGCAGTTCTTC. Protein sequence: CASSFRGSNEQFF.

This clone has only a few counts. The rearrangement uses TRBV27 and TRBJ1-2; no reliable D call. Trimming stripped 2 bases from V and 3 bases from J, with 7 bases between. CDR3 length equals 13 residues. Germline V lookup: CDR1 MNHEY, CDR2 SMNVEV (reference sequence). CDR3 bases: TGTGCCAGCAGTTTAGGCGTGCACTATGGCTACACCTTC. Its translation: CASSLGVHYGYTF.

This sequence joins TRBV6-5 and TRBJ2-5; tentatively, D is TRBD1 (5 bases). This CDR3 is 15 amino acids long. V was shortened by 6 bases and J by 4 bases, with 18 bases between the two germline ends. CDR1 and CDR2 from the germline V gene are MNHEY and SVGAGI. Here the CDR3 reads CASSPAPQGRETQYF. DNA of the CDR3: TGTGCCAGCAGCCCTGCCCCCCAGGGTAGAGAGACCCAGTACTTC.

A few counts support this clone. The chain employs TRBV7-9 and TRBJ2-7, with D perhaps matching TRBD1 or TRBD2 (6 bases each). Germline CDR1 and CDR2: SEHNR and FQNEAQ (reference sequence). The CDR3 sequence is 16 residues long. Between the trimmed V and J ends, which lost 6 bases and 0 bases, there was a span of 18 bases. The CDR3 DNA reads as TGTGCCAGCAGACTTCTGACGTCGGGGGCCTCCTACGAGCAGTACTTC. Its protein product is CASRLLTSGASYEQYF.

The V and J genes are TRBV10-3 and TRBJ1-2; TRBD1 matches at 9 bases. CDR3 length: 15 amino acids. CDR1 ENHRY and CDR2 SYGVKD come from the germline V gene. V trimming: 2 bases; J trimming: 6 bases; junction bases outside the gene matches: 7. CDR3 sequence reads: CAISEPGQGLDGYTF. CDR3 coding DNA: TGTGCCATCAGTGAGCCAGGACAGGGGTTGGATGGCTACACCTTC.

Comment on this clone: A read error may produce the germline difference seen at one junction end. CDR3 region: CASSLEAAASIF. The CDR3 nucleotides read TGTGCCAGCAGCTTAGAGGCGGCGGCTAGTATCTTC. The chain is built from TRBV11-3 and TRBJ2-1; D uncertain. CDR1 and CDR2 from the germline V gene are SGHNT and YENEEA. There are 12 residues in the CDR3.

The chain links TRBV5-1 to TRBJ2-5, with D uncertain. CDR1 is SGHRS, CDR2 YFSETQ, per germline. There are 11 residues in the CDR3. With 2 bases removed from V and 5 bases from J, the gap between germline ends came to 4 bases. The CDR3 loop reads CASSFGETQYF. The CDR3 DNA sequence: TGCGCCAGCAGCTTTGGGGAGACCCAGTACTTC.

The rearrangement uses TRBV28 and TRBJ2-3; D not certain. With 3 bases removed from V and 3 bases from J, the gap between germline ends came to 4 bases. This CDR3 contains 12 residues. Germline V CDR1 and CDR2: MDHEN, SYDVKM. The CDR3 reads CASSFLTDTQYF. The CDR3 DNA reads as TGTGCCAGCAGTTTTTTGACAGATACGCAGTATTTT.

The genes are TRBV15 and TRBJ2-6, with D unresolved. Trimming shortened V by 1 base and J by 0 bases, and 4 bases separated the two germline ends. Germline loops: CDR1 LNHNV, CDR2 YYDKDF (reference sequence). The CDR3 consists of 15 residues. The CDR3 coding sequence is TGTGCCACCAGCAGAGTGCACTCTGGGGCCAACGTCCTGACTTTC. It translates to CATSRVHSGANVLTF.

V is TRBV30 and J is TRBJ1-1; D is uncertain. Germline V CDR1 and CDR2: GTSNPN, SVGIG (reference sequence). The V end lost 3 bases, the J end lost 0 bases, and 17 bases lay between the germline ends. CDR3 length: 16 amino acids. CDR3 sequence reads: CAWRSEMSYMNTEAFF. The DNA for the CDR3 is TGTGCCTGGAGATCTGAGATGAGCTACATGAACACTGAAGCTTTCTTT.

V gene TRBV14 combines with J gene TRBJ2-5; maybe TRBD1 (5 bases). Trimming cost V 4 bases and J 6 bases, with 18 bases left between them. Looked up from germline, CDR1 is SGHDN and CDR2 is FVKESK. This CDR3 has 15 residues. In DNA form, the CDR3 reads TGTGCCAGCAGCCCTATTTACCTCGACAGCAAGACCCAGTACTTC. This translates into CASSPIYLDSKTQYF.